Many counts were recorded for the clone carrying this T cell receptor beta chain. Its matching antigen is unknown. Time point specified: newly diagnosed GD, antithyroid drugs for less than 3 months. Following extraction of RNA from PBMCs, that RNA was used to make the TCR library. In building TCR beta libraries, iRepertoire HTBI primers were used together with Arm-PCR of CDR3 regions. TCRdb itself ran the multiplex PCR reads through MiXCR, one entry per CDR3 protein. The table has 530,000 or so distinct CDR3 sequences, roughly 13% seen once; the top ten hold 10%. This record comes from a study of regulatory T cells in long-lasting Graves disease. Study observations and caveats: Accuracy could have been hurt by small sample size.

This CDR3 has 14 residues. The V gene end was trimmed by 3 bases and the J gene end by 3 bases; junction bases not matched to a gene: 5. Germline values: CDR1 DFQATT, CDR2 SNEGSKA (reference sequence). Another study also made use of these data, one on T cells in Graves' hyperthyroidism and ophthalmopathy.

The sample here was peripheral blood mononuclear cells (PBMCs), taken at new diagnosis, from a patient treated with antithyroid drugs. The TCR comes from a man under 40 with Graves disease. This chain connects TRBV20-1 to TRBJ2-1, with 7 bases identical to TRBD2. In nucleotides, the CDR3 is TGCAGTGCTAGGCCTAGCGGCAGCTACAATGAGCAGTTCTTC. Its translation is CSARPSGSYNEQFF.